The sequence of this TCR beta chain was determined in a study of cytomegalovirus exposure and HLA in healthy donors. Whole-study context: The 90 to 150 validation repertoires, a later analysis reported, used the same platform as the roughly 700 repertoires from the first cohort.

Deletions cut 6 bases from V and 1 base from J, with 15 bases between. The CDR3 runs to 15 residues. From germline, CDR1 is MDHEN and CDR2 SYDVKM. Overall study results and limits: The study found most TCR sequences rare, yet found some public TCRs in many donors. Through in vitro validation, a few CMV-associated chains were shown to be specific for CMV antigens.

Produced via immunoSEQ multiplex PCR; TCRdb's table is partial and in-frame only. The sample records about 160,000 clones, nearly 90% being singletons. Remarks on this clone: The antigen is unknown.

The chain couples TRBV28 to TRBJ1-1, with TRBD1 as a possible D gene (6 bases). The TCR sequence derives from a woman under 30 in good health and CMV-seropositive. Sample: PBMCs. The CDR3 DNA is TGTGCCAGCAGCGCAATCCAGGGGCGGAACACTGAAGCTTTCTTT. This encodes CASSAIQGRNTEAFF.